This T cell receptor beta chain was identified during a study of shared clonotypes between healthy human individuals. Study at large: Sampling drew on donors who were a couple of women and three men aged 18 to 49. Study-wide results and limits: Naive subsets, compared against memory subsets, generally had larger estimated richness values. Generation probability values for non-shared clonotypes were lower than those for clonotypes shared by all four donors.

The germline V gene has CDR1 LNHDA and CDR2 SQIVND (reference sequence). V was clipped by 1 base and J by 4 bases; unmatched bases: 11. The CDR3 sequence is 17 residues long. In regard to this clone: No antigen is known for it.

Donors, without exception, were Caucasian adults residing in Nashville, Tennessee. Some clones are missing from TCRdb's copy, which holds only in-frame ones; the method was immunoSEQ multiplex PCR. The table has roughly 2.5 million clones, more than 80% seen once. The sequence was collected from a man aged 18 to 30 in good health. Sequenced sample: naive CD4+ T cells sorted from blood. Subset of the sample: CD45RA+ positively selected. The V gene is TRBV19, the J gene TRBJ1-1, with 8 bases identical to TRBD1. CDR3 in amino acids: CASSIVRTGHSSTEAFF. The CDR3 nucleotides read TGTGCCAGTAGTATAGTCCGGACAGGGCATTCAAGCACTGAAGCTTTCTTT.